This T cell receptor beta chain was sequenced in a study of patients and donors after allogeneic stem cell transplantation. The V gene lost 1 base and the J gene lost 0 bases, with 10 bases spanning the gap. This CDR3 is built from 16 residues. Germline CDR1 MNHNS, CDR2 SASEGT. TCRdb recomputed calls from the RT-PCR reads with MiXCR, one row per CDR3 protein. Among approximately 210,000 distinct CDR3 sequences, 40% to 45% were seen once, and the ten largest hold 33%. This clonotype was counted a few times. The V and J genes are TRBV6-1 and TRBJ1-5, with TRBD1 as a possible D gene (6 bases). The sample consisted of blood, either unsorted or a sorted T cell fraction (not recorded which). This TCR came from a human donor who was either an allogeneic HSCT recipient or a stem cell or donor lymphocyte infusion donor (not recorded which). It is not recorded whose cells these are; they may come from a transplant donor. The CDR3, as DNA: TGTGCCAGCAGTGAAGAGGACAGCTATAGCAATCAGCCCCAGCATTTT. This translates into CASSEEDSYSNQPQHF.